The T cell receptor (beta chain) described here comes from a study of Ad26.COV2.S vaccination and SARS-CoV-2 variants. Whole-study context: The authors gave Ad26.COV2.S intramuscularly, either once or twice 56 days apart.

The treatment denotes: approximately 18 received Ad26.COV2.S at low or high dose, single or two shots; 5 received placebo; per-sample allocation not given. Day 63 following the first vaccine or placebo injection was when the samples were taken. The shot given was an Ad26 vector that makes Wuhan-strain SARS-CoV-2 spike. Measured with immunoSEQ multiplex PCR; TCRdb has only the in-frame clones, and not every one. The data show hundreds of thousands of clones, about four fifths seen once. This CDR3 contains 13 residues. Germline CDR1 is LGHNA and CDR2 is YSLEER. V shed 2 bases and J shed 7 bases, with 11 bases lying between them.

This chain uses TRBV4-3 with TRBJ1-1; D gene ambiguous. Sequencing used peripheral blood, obtained in a trial of Ad26.COV2.S vaccine versus placebo. This TCR derives from a person aged 18 to 65 who received the Ad26.COV2.S COVID-19 vaccine or a placebo. CDR3 sequence: CASSQQIAVEAFF. CDR3 DNA sequence: TGCGCCAGCAGCCAACAAATAGCGGTTGAAGCTTTCTTT.